This TCR beta chain derives from a study of blood T cell repertoires in COVID-19. Looking at the study overall: Sites across the United States, Italy and Spain contributed samples from acute and convalescent COVID-19. The analysed material was cDNA or gDNA that came from T cells, B-cell-depleted T cells, or PBMCs.

Original data processing: Reference gene primer amplification gave nucleated cell count estimates. Assay used: immunoSEQ multiplex PCR; TCRdb lists only in-frame clones, some missing. Clonal size and the V and J genes are those of that table, whereas D and trimming came from the DNA. The sample yields 200,000 to 250,000 clones, around 86% seen once. The CDR3 is 15 residues long. Germline V gene lookup returns CDR1 SGHRS and CDR2 YFSETQ. The V and J ends lost 4 bases and 7 bases respectively, with 17 bases between them. Input material: peripheral blood. The chain combines TRBV5-1 with TRBJ1-4; D might be TRBD1 (5 bases). This receptor was obtained from a man aged 80 or over with acute or convalescent COVID-19. CDR3 sequence: CASSETALVGEKLFF. In DNA, the CDR3 is TGCGCCAGCAGCGAGACAGCTTTGGTGGGTGAAAAACTGTTTTTT.